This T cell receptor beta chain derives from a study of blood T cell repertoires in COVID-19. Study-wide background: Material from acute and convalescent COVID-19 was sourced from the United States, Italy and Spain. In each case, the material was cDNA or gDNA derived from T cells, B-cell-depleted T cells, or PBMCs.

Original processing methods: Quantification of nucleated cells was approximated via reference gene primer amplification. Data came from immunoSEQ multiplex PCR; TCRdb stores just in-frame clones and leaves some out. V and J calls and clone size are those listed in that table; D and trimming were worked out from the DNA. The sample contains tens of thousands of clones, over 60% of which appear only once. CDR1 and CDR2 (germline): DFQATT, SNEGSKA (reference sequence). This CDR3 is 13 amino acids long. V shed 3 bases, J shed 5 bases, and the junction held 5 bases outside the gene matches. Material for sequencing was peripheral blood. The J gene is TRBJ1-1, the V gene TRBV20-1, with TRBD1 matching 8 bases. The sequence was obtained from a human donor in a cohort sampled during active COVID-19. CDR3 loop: CSASRTGRTEAFF. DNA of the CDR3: TGCAGTGCTAGTAGGACAGGGCGGACTGAAGCTTTCTTT.